These 11 T cell receptor beta chains were sequenced from one sample in a study of T cells of healthy individuals. Using its own MiXCR run on the 5' RACE reads, TCRdb lists one record per CDR3 protein. The sample shows 40,000 to 65,000 distinct CDR3 sequences, 14% to 15% of them seen only once. These receptors were collected from a human donor in good health.

This chain joins TRBV25-1 and TRBJ1-2; tentatively, D is TRBD1 (6 bases). This CDR3 is 17 amino acids long. V was cut by 1 base and J by 7 bases, with 22 bases left in between. In germline, CDR1 is MGHDK, CDR2 SYGVNS. The CDR3 spells CASSESHRGGMIGGYTF. As DNA, the CDR3 is TGTGCCAGCAGTGAATCCCACCGAGGGGGGATGATCGGTGGCTACACCTTC.

The chain has TRBV21-1 and TRBJ2-2; TRBD1 was called by the table and not checked on the DNA. TRBV21-1 is assigned pseudogene status. This CDR3 region has 17 residues. The CDR3 is CASSKGGTGHYTGELFF. Written as DNA, the CDR3 is TGTGCCAGCAGCAAAGGGGGGACAGGGCACTACACCGGGGAGCTGTTTTTT.

The V call is TRBV11-3, the J call TRBJ2-3, with D maybe TRBD1 (6 bases). The CDR3 length is 16 residues. Germline CDR1 is SGHNT and CDR2 is YENEEA. Trimming removed 1 base from V and 2 bases from J, with 13 bases in between. This chain's CDR3 is CASSLGSNRATDTQYF. The DNA of the CDR3 is TGTGCCAGCAGCTTAGGGTCCAACAGGGCCACAGATACGCAGTATTTT.

This clonotype was counted ten times or more. This chain uses TRBV29-1 with TRBJ2-7; no clear D. The CDR3 spans 13 residues. The V gene lost 7 bases and the J gene lost 3 bases, with 16 bases spanning the gap. Germline CDR1 and CDR2: SQVTM and ANQGSEA. In DNA, the CDR3 is TGCAGCGGATACCGACTCCCTCGCTACGAGCAGTACTTC. Translating gives CSGYRLPRYEQYF.

Judged by abundance, this clonotype is medium-sized. This chain uses TRBV12-3 or TRBV12-4 with TRBJ2-1; possible D gene TRBD2, 6 bases. CDR3 size: 12 residues. Between the trimmed V and J ends, which lost 4 bases and 9 bases, there was a span of 10 bases. Here the CDR3 DNA reads TGTGCCAGCAGTTACTCAGCGGGTGAGCAGTTCTTC. Amino acid sequence: CASSYSAGEQFF.

The chain joins TRBV20-1 to TRBJ2-5, with TRBD2 matching over 9 bases. There are 12 residues in the CDR3. Germline CDR1 and CDR2: DFQATT and SNEGSKA (reference sequence). The J segment lost 5 bases and the V segment lost 4 bases, leaving 2 bases of the junction unmatched. CDR3 region: CSAMAGGETQYF. CDR3 bases: TGCAGTGCTATGGCGGGAGGGGAGACCCAGTACTTC.

This clonotype was observed a handful of times. The rearrangement uses TRBV9 and TRBJ2-7; TRBD2 agrees at 8 bases. Germline V gene data show CDR1 as SGDLS and CDR2 as YYNGEE. Trimming took 3 bases from V and 6 from J; bases not matched to a gene: 5. The CDR3 has 13 residues. CDR3 DNA sequence: TGTGCCAGCAGCGCCGGGGGGGGAGGCGAGCAGTACTTC. This codes for CASSAGGGGEQYF. Full variable domain (outside the CDR3, taken from reference TRBV9 and TRBJ2-7): DSGVTQTPKHLITATGQRVTLRCSPRSGDLSVYWYQQSLDQGLQFLIQYYNGEERAKGNILERFSAQQFPDLHSELNLSSLELGDSALYFCASSAGGGGEQYFGPGTRLTVT.

The chain couples TRBV9 to TRBJ2-6; D unresolved. With 0 bases removed from V and 0 bases from J, the gap between germline ends came to 4 bases. Germline CDR1 is SGDLS and CDR2 is YYNGEE. The CDR3 loop spans 15 amino acids. The CDR3 loop is CASSVEPSGANVLTF. The CDR3 DNA reads TGTGCCAGCAGCGTAGAGCCCTCTGGGGCCAACGTCCTGACTTTC.

The V gene is TRBV27, the J gene TRBJ2-7, with 12 bases that match TRBD2. CDR3 size: 15 residues. V was clipped by 6 bases and J by 1 base; unmatched bases: 4. Germline values: CDR1 MNHEY, CDR2 SMNVEV (reference sequence). The DNA for the CDR3 is TGTGCCAGCAGGACTAGCGGGAGTCTATCCTACGAGCAGTACTTC. As protein: CASRTSGSLSYEQYF.

This clonotype was picked up many times. J is TRBJ1-1 and V is TRBV6-2 or TRBV6-3, with D maybe TRBD1 (5 bases). The germline V and J ends were trimmed by 2 bases and 4 bases, with 11 bases remaining between them. CDR3 length: 14 residues. The germline gives CDR1 MNHEY, CDR2 SVGEGT. The CDR3 DNA is TGTGCCAGCAGTTACAGCAGGGTAGGCACTGAAGCTTTCTTT. Its protein is CASSYSRVGTEAFF.

This chain uses TRBV7-2 with TRBJ2-3, with D possibly being TRBD2 (5 bases). This CDR3 is built from 14 residues. Trimming removed 5 bases at V and 6 bases at J, with 15 bases between. Per germline, CDR1 SGHTA and CDR2 FQGNSA. The CDR3 nucleotides read TGTGCCAGCAGCCCCTTTCCTAGCAGCGATACGCAGTATTTT. Protein: CASSPFPSSDTQYF.